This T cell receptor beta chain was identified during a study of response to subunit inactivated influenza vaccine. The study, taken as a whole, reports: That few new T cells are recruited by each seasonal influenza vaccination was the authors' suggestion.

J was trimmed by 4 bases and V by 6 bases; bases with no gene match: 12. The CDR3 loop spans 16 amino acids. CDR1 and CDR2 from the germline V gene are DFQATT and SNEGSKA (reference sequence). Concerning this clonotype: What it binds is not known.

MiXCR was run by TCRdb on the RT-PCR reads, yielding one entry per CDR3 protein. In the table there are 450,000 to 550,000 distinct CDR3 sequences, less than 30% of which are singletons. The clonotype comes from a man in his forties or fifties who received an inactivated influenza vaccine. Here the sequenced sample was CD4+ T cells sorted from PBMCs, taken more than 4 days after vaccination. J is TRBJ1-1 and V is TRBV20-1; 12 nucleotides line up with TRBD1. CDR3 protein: CSASSGTGGAGTEAFF. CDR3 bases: TGCAGTGCCAGCTCCGGGACAGGGGGCGCGGGCACTGAAGCTTTCTTT.